This T cell receptor beta chain appears in the sequencing data of a study of Graves' ophthalmopathy and Graves' hyperthyroidism. General study points: Ophthalmopathy progression prediction by the model yielded a sensitivity of about 69% and a specificity of approximately 77%. Among expanded thyroid clonotypes above 0.001 frequency, most also occurred in blood.

TCR beta CDR3 amplification used RNA transcripts. An opening RT-PCR round employed HTBI primers and preceded a second-round multiplex PCR. TCRdb reanalysed the multiplex PCR reads using MiXCR and keeps one entry per CDR3 protein. The data contain 450,000 or so distinct CDR3 sequences, 14% of them seen just once; the ten biggest clones take up 8% to 10%. This clonotype was found many times. What it recognizes is unknown. The CDR3 is 13 residues long. Germline CDR1 SGHRS, CDR2 YFSETQ. With 4 bases removed from V and 6 bases from J, the gap between germline ends came to 13 bases. Having ophthalmopathy, the donors showed moderate-to-severe activity, CAS ≥3 and NOSPECS ≥4, with disease lasting under 3 months. Physicians reached a diagnosis by relying on clinical symptoms, serum thyroxine, TRAb, thyroid ultrasound and orbital computed tomography.

The V and J genes are TRBV5-1 and TRBJ1-2; D remains unclear. This receptor was obtained from a woman in her twenties or thirties with Graves' ophthalmopathy. Sequenced input: blood. The CDR3 region has the DNA TGCGCCAGCAGCCTGAACCAAAGGGATGGCTACACCTTC. It yields the protein CASSLNQRDGYTF.